This TCR beta chain was recorded in a study of cytomegalovirus exposure and HLA in healthy donors. It was with 60 Vbeta and 13 Jbeta primers that the PCR ran. Some clones are missing from TCRdb's copy, which holds only in-frame ones; the method was immunoSEQ multiplex PCR. The sample totals 200,000 to 250,000 clones. Trimming cost V 4 bases and J 2 bases, with 10 bases left between them. CDR1 is MNHNS and CDR2 is SASEGT in the germline V gene. The CDR3 consists of 14 residues. The TCR originated in a girl aged 2-15 years in good health and CMV-seropositive. The sample taken for sequencing was PBMCs. The genes are TRBV6-1 and TRBJ2-3; D is possibly TRBD2 (5 bases). This CDR3 reads CASSARAATDTQYF. The CDR3 DNA sequence: TGTGCCAGCAGTGCGAGAGCGGCCACAGATACGCAGTATTTT.